These T cell receptor beta chains were read from a single sample in a study of cytomegalovirus exposure and HLA in healthy donors. Produced via immunoSEQ multiplex PCR; TCRdb's table is partial and in-frame only. The sample holds 90,000 to 100,000 clones, less than 80% seen once. Sequenced sample: PBMCs. These TCRs come from a man in his forties in good health and CMV-seronegative. CDR3s include the opening cysteine and the closing phenylalanine or tryptophan. A D gene is named only where the DNA matches it firmly. The size of a clone is reported for some rows only, either as once, few or many, or as a class for expanded clones.

j_call: TRBJ2-7
d_call: -
v_call: TRBV7-8
clone_size: -
cdr3_nt: TGTGCCAGCAGCTTAGCGGGCGGGTACGAGCAGTACTTC
cdr3_aa: CASSLAGGYEQYF

j_call: TRBJ1-1
d_call: -
v_call: TRBV7-9
clone_size: -
cdr3_nt: TGTGCCAGCAGCTCTGTTGGAGCGGTGAACACTGAAGCTTTCTTT
cdr3_aa: CASSSVGAVNTEAFF

j_call: TRBJ2-7
d_call: -
v_call: TRBV5-1
clone_size: few
cdr3_nt: TGCGCCAGCAGCTTGGCTGGGGGCTCCGGCTACGAGCAGTACTTC
cdr3_aa: CASSLAGGSGYEQYF

j_call: TRBJ1-4
d_call: -
v_call: TRBV11-2
clone_size: -
cdr3_nt: TGTGCCAGCAGCTTATCAGGGGCTGGAGAAAAACTGTTTTTT
cdr3_aa: CASSLSGAGEKLFF

j_call: TRBJ2-2
d_call: TRBD1
v_call: TRBV7-9
clone_size: -
cdr3_nt: TGTGCCAGCAGCTTAACAGGGGGCCTCGGGGAGCTGTTTTTT
cdr3_aa: CASSLTGGLGELFF

j_call: TRBJ1-5
d_call: -
v_call: TRBV19
clone_size: few
cdr3_nt: TGTGCCAGTAGTATACCGCAGGATAGCAATCAGCCCCAGCATTTT
cdr3_aa: CASSIPQDSNQPQHF

j_call: TRBJ2-7
d_call: TRBD1
v_call: TRBV11-2
clone_size: -
cdr3_nt: TGTGCCTCACAGGCGGGGACAGGGGCCCTCGAGCAGTACTTC
cdr3_aa: CASQAGTGALEQYF

j_call: TRBJ2-7
d_call: TRBD2
v_call: TRBV4-1
clone_size: -
cdr3_nt: TGCGCCAGCAGCCTATCGGGAGGGCCGGCCGACGAGCAGTACTTC
cdr3_aa: CASSLSGGPADEQYF

j_call: TRBJ2-4
d_call: -
v_call: TRBV7-2
clone_size: few
cdr3_nt: TGTGCCAGCAGCTTGGGGAGCCTCAACATTCAGTACTTC
cdr3_aa: CASSLGSLNIQYF

j_call: TRBJ1-4
d_call: -
v_call: TRBV5-5
clone_size: once
cdr3_nt: TGTGCCAGCAGCTTGTTCTTGTTTTCCGCGCCTACTAATGAAAAACTGTTTTTT
cdr3_aa: CASSLFLFSAPTNEKLFF

j_call: TRBJ2-1
d_call: TRBD1
v_call: TRBV11-2
clone_size: -
cdr3_nt: TGTGCCAGCAGCTTAGATTTGAGGGGTCAGGGGGCACATGAGCAGTTCTTC
cdr3_aa: CASSLDLRGQGAHEQFF

j_call: TRBJ2-7
d_call: TRBD2
v_call: TRBV11-2
clone_size: -
cdr3_nt: TGTGCCAGCAGCTTAGCTCCACTAGCGGCCACCTACGAGCAGTACTTC
cdr3_aa: CASSLAPLAATYEQYF

j_call: TRBJ2-6
d_call: TRBD2
v_call: TRBV5-4
clone_size: -
cdr3_nt: TGTGCCAGCAGCTTGCTGGGAGCGGGGGGGGACATCTCTGGGGCCAACGTCCTGACTTTC
cdr3_aa: CASSLLGAGGDISGANVLTF

j_call: TRBJ1-4
d_call: TRBD1
v_call: TRBV9
clone_size: -
cdr3_nt: TGTGCCAGCAGCGGACAGGGGACTAATGAAAAACTGTTTTTT
cdr3_aa: CASSGQGTNEKLFF

j_call: TRBJ2-1
d_call: -
v_call: TRBV6-5
clone_size: -
cdr3_nt: TGTGCCAGCACAATGGGGAGCCGTAATGAGCAGTTCTTC
cdr3_aa: CASTMGSRNEQFF

j_call: TRBJ2-3
d_call: -
v_call: TRBV7-2
clone_size: -
cdr3_nt: TGTGCCAGCAGCTTAGTTTTGGAGGATACGCAGTATTTT
cdr3_aa: CASSLVLEDTQYF

j_call: TRBJ2-1
d_call: -
v_call: TRBV18
clone_size: -
cdr3_nt: TGTGCCAGCTCACCACGTTTAGCGGCTAAGTCCTACAATGAGCAGTTCTTC
cdr3_aa: CASSPRLAAKSYNEQFF

j_call: TRBJ2-7
d_call: TRBD2
v_call: TRBV7-8
clone_size: -
cdr3_nt: TGTGCCAGCAGCTTAGCGCGGGGGGGTAGGAGCTCCTACGAGCAGTACTTC
cdr3_aa: CASSLARGGRSSYEQYF

j_call: TRBJ2-2
d_call: -
v_call: TRBV7-2
clone_size: -
cdr3_nt: TGTGCCAGCAGCCCCGGGGCCGGGGAGCTGTTTTTT
cdr3_aa: CASSPGAGELFF

j_call: TRBJ1-2
d_call: -
v_call: TRBV29-1
clone_size: -
cdr3_nt: TGCAGCGGAGCTACCCTCGGGGGCTACACCTTC
cdr3_aa: CSGATLGGYTF

j_call: TRBJ1-1
d_call: -
v_call: TRBV4-3
clone_size: -
cdr3_nt: TGCGCCAGCAGCCAAGACCGAGGGAGAATCGACACTGAAGCTTTCTTT
cdr3_aa: CASSQDRGRIDTEAFF

j_call: TRBJ2-7
d_call: -
v_call: TRBV20-1
clone_size: -
cdr3_nt: TGCAGTGCCCCTAGGAGCCACGAGCAGTACTTC
cdr3_aa: CSAPRSHEQYF

j_call: TRBJ1-5
d_call: TRBD1
v_call: TRBV7-9
clone_size: -
cdr3_nt: TGTGCCAGCAGCTTAGGCGGGACAGGTAATCAGCCCCAGCATTTT
cdr3_aa: CASSLGGTGNQPQHF

j_call: TRBJ1-4
d_call: -
v_call: TRBV28
clone_size: few
cdr3_nt: TGTGCCAGCAGTTTTCGGTGGTCTGCTTGGCAGGGTCGGAATAATGAAAAACTGTTTTTT
cdr3_aa: CASSFRWSAWQGRNNEKLFF

j_call: TRBJ2-7
d_call: -
v_call: TRBV6-5
clone_size: -
cdr3_nt: TGTGCCAGCAGTTACAGGATCGGGGCCTACGAGCAGTACTTC
cdr3_aa: CASSYRIGAYEQYF

j_call: TRBJ2-3
d_call: -
v_call: TRBV11-3
clone_size: -
cdr3_nt: TGTGCCAGCTCCTCGAGGCCCCTCGCAGATACGCAGTATTTT
cdr3_aa: CASSSRPLADTQYF

j_call: TRBJ2-4
d_call: TRBD2
v_call: TRBV18
clone_size: -
cdr3_nt: TGTGCCAGCTCACCAGTGACTAGCGCTGCCAAAAACATTCAGTACTTC
cdr3_aa: CASSPVTSAAKNIQYF

j_call: TRBJ2-1
d_call: -
v_call: TRBV5-8
clone_size: -
cdr3_nt: TGTGCCAGCAGCTTTCTATTCTACAATGAGCAGTTCTTC
cdr3_aa: CASSFLFYNEQFF

j_call: TRBJ2-7
d_call: -
v_call: TRBV21-1
clone_size: -
cdr3_nt: TGTGCCAGCAGCAAAAGGGCCAGGACAGGGTTCGGGCCCACCTACGAGCAGTACTTC
cdr3_aa: CASSKRARTGFGPTYEQYF

j_call: TRBJ2-2
d_call: -
v_call: TRBV29-1
clone_size: -
cdr3_nt: TGCAGCGTCGAGACAGGTCACGGTAGGGAGCTGTTTTTT
cdr3_aa: CSVETGHGRELFF

j_call: TRBJ2-7
d_call: TRBD1
v_call: TRBV7-2
clone_size: once
cdr3_nt: TGTGCCAGCAGCTCGATTTCCGGGACAGGGTCCTACGAGCAGTACTTC
cdr3_aa: CASSSISGTGSYEQYF

j_call: TRBJ1-5
d_call: -
v_call: TRBV4-2
clone_size: few
cdr3_nt: TGTGCCAGCAGCCAAGAAGCCGGGTATCAGCCCCAGCATTTT
cdr3_aa: CASSQEAGYQPQHF

j_call: TRBJ2-7
d_call: -
v_call: TRBV7-8
clone_size: once
cdr3_nt: TGTGCCAGCAGCGTTGACTCACGGCTCTACGAGCAGTACTTC
cdr3_aa: CASSVDSRLYEQYF

j_call: TRBJ1-1
d_call: TRBD1
v_call: TRBV7-9
clone_size: -
cdr3_nt: TGTTCCAGCAGCCCGGACAGGTTGAACACTGAAGCTTTCTTT
cdr3_aa: CSSSPDRLNTEAFF

j_call: TRBJ2-7
d_call: TRBD1
v_call: TRBV7-9
clone_size: few
cdr3_nt: TGTGCCAGCAGCAACCCCCGGGACAGGGCTGGCCACGAGCAGTACTTC
cdr3_aa: CASSNPRDRAGHEQYF

j_call: TRBJ1-3
d_call: -
v_call: TRBV15
clone_size: -
cdr3_nt: TGTGCCACAAGCACAGGGATCGCTGGAAACACCATATATTTT
cdr3_aa: CATSTGIAGNTIYF

j_call: TRBJ2-1
d_call: -
v_call: TRBV5-1
clone_size: -
cdr3_nt: TGCGCCAGCAGCGCCTTAGGGGTCGGTGAGCAGTTCTTC
cdr3_aa: CASSALGVGEQFF

j_call: TRBJ2-7
d_call: TRBD2
v_call: TRBV2
clone_size: -
cdr3_nt: TGTGCCAGCGGGCGGGAGTACGAGCAGTACTTC
cdr3_aa: CASGREYEQYF

j_call: TRBJ1-5
d_call: -
v_call: TRBV7-9
clone_size: -
cdr3_nt: TGTGCCAGCAGCTTAGAGGTCGGAGGGCTTCAGCCCCAGCATTTT
cdr3_aa: CASSLEVGGLQPQHF

j_call: TRBJ2-6
d_call: -
v_call: TRBV5-1
clone_size: -
cdr3_nt: TGCGCCAGCAGCGCCATGGGGGGTACGAGCTCTGGGGCCAACGTCCTGACTTTC
cdr3_aa: CASSAMGGTSSGANVLTF

j_call: TRBJ2-3
d_call: -
v_call: TRBV4-3
clone_size: -
cdr3_nt: TGCGCCAGCAGCCAAGATTCTCCTACGGGCACAGATACGCAGTATTTT
cdr3_aa: CASSQDSPTGTDTQYF

j_call: TRBJ2-7
d_call: -
v_call: TRBV27
clone_size: -
cdr3_nt: TGTGCCAGCATCGCGACAGAGACCTACGAGCAGTACTTC
cdr3_aa: CASIATETYEQYF

j_call: TRBJ1-6
d_call: -
v_call: TRBV28
clone_size: -
cdr3_nt: TGTGCCAGCAGTTTCCCAGGGGCGAGCTCCTATAATTCACCCCTCCACTTT
cdr3_aa: CASSFPGASSYNSPLHF

j_call: TRBJ1-2
d_call: -
v_call: TRBV20-1
clone_size: -
cdr3_nt: TGCAGTGCTAGAGGACAATATGGCTACACCTTC
cdr3_aa: CSARGQYGYTF

j_call: TRBJ1-2
d_call: -
v_call: TRBV28
clone_size: few
cdr3_nt: TGTGCCAGCATACGGGCCGGAGGCCTTAACTATGGCTACACCTTC
cdr3_aa: CASIRAGGLNYGYTF

j_call: TRBJ1-1
d_call: TRBD1
v_call: TRBV6-5
clone_size: -
cdr3_nt: TGTGCCAGCAGTTACCCACAGGGGGCTGGCACTGAAGCTTTCTTT
cdr3_aa: CASSYPQGAGTEAFF

j_call: TRBJ1-5
d_call: -
v_call: TRBV5-6
clone_size: -
cdr3_nt: TGTGCCAGCAGCTTGGGTAGGCGGGGTGATCAGCCCCAGCATTTT
cdr3_aa: CASSLGRRGDQPQHF

j_call: TRBJ1-2
d_call: -
v_call: TRBV4-2
clone_size: -
cdr3_nt: TGTGCCAGCAGCCGAGCTAGTGCAACTAACTATGGCTACACCTTC
cdr3_aa: CASSRASATNYGYTF

j_call: TRBJ1-2
d_call: -
v_call: TRBV4-2
clone_size: -
cdr3_nt: TGTGCCAGCAGCCAAGGGGAGGGGAGCAACTATGGCTACACCTTC
cdr3_aa: CASSQGEGSNYGYTF

j_call: TRBJ1-1
d_call: -
v_call: TRBV7-8
clone_size: few
cdr3_nt: TGTGCCAGCAGCTTAGGCGCAGGGGTTTTGGTTGAAGCTTTCTTT
cdr3_aa: CASSLGAGVLVEAFF

j_call: TRBJ1-5
d_call: TRBD1
v_call: TRBV19
clone_size: -
cdr3_nt: TGTGCCAGTAGTAAAACCGGGACAGTAATAAATCAGCCCCAGCATTTT
cdr3_aa: CASSKTGTVINQPQHF

j_call: TRBJ2-7
d_call: TRBD2
v_call: TRBV15
clone_size: -
cdr3_nt: TGTGCCACCAGCAGGGGGGGAGCGGGAGGAGGAGAGCAGTACTTC
cdr3_aa: CATSRGGAGGGEQYF

j_call: TRBJ2-4
d_call: TRBD2
v_call: TRBV30
clone_size: -
cdr3_nt: TGTGCCTGGAGTGTCGGTGTCGGGAGGGTAGCCAAAAACATTCAGTACTTC
cdr3_aa: CAWSVGVGRVAKNIQYF

j_call: TRBJ2-5
d_call: TRBD2
v_call: TRBV19
clone_size: few
cdr3_nt: TGTGCCAGCACCGGCCGGGGAGGGGAGACCCAGTACTTC
cdr3_aa: CASTGRGGETQYF

j_call: TRBJ2-7
d_call: -
v_call: TRBV5-4
clone_size: -
cdr3_nt: TGTGCCAGCAGCTTCTGGGGAGATGGCGAGCAGTACTTC
cdr3_aa: CASSFWGDGEQYF

j_call: TRBJ2-7
d_call: -
v_call: TRBV14
clone_size: few
cdr3_nt: TGTGCCAGCAGAAGCCAGGGGTCGGGCGAGCAGTACTTC
cdr3_aa: CASRSQGSGEQYF

j_call: TRBJ2-2
d_call: -
v_call: TRBV6-5
clone_size: -
cdr3_nt: TGTGCCAGCAGTACTTCCGGGGGAACCGGGGAGCTGTTTTTT
cdr3_aa: CASSTSGGTGELFF

j_call: TRBJ2-7
d_call: TRBD2
v_call: TRBV4-3
clone_size: -
cdr3_nt: TGCGCCAGCAGCCAAGAGGTAGGTGGCGGGAGCGGCGAGCAGTACTTC
cdr3_aa: CASSQEVGGGSGEQYF

j_call: TRBJ1-1
d_call: -
v_call: TRBV5-4
clone_size: -
cdr3_nt: TGTGCCAGCAGCTTGGGGGCAAGGCCGAACACTGAAGCTTTCTTT
cdr3_aa: CASSLGARPNTEAFF